This T cell receptor beta chain was captured in a study of blood T cell repertoires in COVID-19. At the level of the study: Sites in the United States, Italy and Spain provided acute and convalescent COVID-19 samples.

Original handling: Using reference gene primer amplification, nucleated cell counts were estimated. Method: immunoSEQ multiplex PCR; TCRdb's copy keeps in-frame clones and lacks some. V and J calls and clone size are those listed in that table; D and trimming were worked out from the DNA. The sample has approximately 91,000 clones; over 70% are singletons. The germline V gene has CDR1 KGHSH and CDR2 LQKENI. The CDR3 has 13 amino acids. The germline V and J ends were trimmed by 4 bases and 7 bases, with 13 bases remaining between them. The V gene is TRBV18, the J gene TRBJ1-1; D uncertain. The sequenced sample was peripheral blood. The sequence was collected from a woman older than 75 with acute or convalescent COVID-19. The CDR3 bases are TGTGCCAGCTCACTATACAATACCCTTGAAGCTTTCTTT. Residues: CASSLYNTLEAFF.